The clone carrying this T cell receptor beta chain has a count of ten or more. Its antigen is unidentified. The data were taken from a study of Graves' ophthalmopathy and Graves' hyperthyroidism. Study-wide results and caveats: Ophthalmopathy progression was predicted by the model at less than 71% sensitivity and about 79% specificity.

TCR beta CDR3 amplification used RNA transcripts. First-round RT-PCR employed HTBI primers, with a second-round multiplex PCR after it. Via MiXCR, TCRdb re-called the multiplex PCR reads, giving one row per CDR3 protein. This sample has more than 1,000,000 distinct CDR3 sequences; 35% to 45% occur once, and the top ten carry over 8.5%. Each diagnosis was determined on the basis of clinical symptoms, serum thyroxine, TRAb, thyroid ultrasound and orbital computed tomography. This receptor was obtained from an adult man with Graves' hyperthyroidism. Sequencing was performed on peripheral blood or thyroid tissue (not recorded which).

CDR3 amino acids: CATSDPPQETQYF. CDR3 DNA sequence: TGTGCCACCAGTGATCCCCCCCAAGAGACCCAGTACTTC. This rearrangement joins TRBV24-1 to TRBJ2-5; D call uncertain. The CDR3 is 13 amino acids. V gave up 3 bases and J gave up 1 base, with 5 bases separating them. Germline V lookup: CDR1 KGHDR, CDR2 SFDVKD.